The 28 T cell receptor beta chains reported below all come from one sample, sequenced in a study of CXCR3-negative and CXCR3-positive naive CD8 T cells. Overall study results and limits: CXCR3-positive naive cells carried more hydrophobic TRB CDR3s than CXCR3-negative ones.

The libraries of TRB cDNA were prepared using 5' RACE with UMI labels. From the 5' RACE reads, TCRdb lists one entry per CDR3 protein and no DNA. The table lists about 98,000 distinct CDR3 sequences. These TCRs are of unknown antigen specificity. Sequencing was performed on naive CXCR3+ CD8+ T cells from blood. Subset described: CD45RO-CCR7+CD27+CD95- naive CD8+ T cells expressing CXCR3 (TNR3+). Receptors were obtained from a human donor in good health. Some clones in this sample may be carry-over from other donors' samples.

This chain uses TRBV6-5 with TRBJ2-3; no DNA is available, so the TRBD1 call from TCRdb remains unchecked. Germline loops: CDR1 MNHEY, CDR2 SVGAGI. This CDR3 contains 15 residues. Here the CDR3 reads CASSSTGGSTDTQYF.

The chain recombines TRBV13 with TRBJ2-2; the D gene TCRdb calls, TRBD1, cannot be checked with no DNA. The CDR3 runs to 18 residues. Germline-derived CDR1 and CDR2 are PRHDT and FYEKMQ (reference sequence). The CDR3: CASSGAGGLLINTGELFF.

The rearrangement uses TRBV7-3 and TRBJ2-7; TCRdb indicates TRBD1, and absent DNA this call remains unverified. Per germline, CDR1 SGHTA and CDR2 FQGTGA. The CDR3 totals 14 residues. The CDR3 here is CASSAGQGAYEQYF.

V gene TRBV27 combines with J gene TRBJ1-1. This CDR3 is built from 16 residues. The germline V gene has CDR1 MNHEY and CDR2 SMNVEV (reference sequence). The CDR3 is CASSLVGAPGRTEAFF.

V and J are TRBV29-1 and TRBJ2-1; there is no DNA to check the TCRdb D call of TRBD2. CDR3 length: 11 residues. Germline assignment: CDR1 SQVTM and CDR2 ANQGSEA. The CDR3: CSVDAGNEQFF.

J is TRBJ2-7 and V is TRBV14. Germline CDR1 and CDR2: SGHDN and FVKESK. The CDR3 totals 13 residues. The CDR3 loop reads CASSQGAAYEQYF.

The chain carries TRBV4-3 and TRBJ1-2; the D call of TRBD1 rests on TCRdb alone, since no DNA is present to check it. The length of the CDR3 is 16 residues. CDR1 and CDR2 (germline): LGHNA, YSLEER. Here the CDR3 reads CASSHADTGVSYGYTF.

The chain couples TRBV7-8 to TRBJ2-3; checking the TCRdb D call of TRBD2 is not possible without DNA. This CDR3 is 13 amino acids long. The germline gives CDR1 SGHVS, CDR2 FQNEAQ. This CDR3 is CASSAGLTDTQYF.

The chain has TRBV3-1 and TRBJ2-1; with no DNA, the TCRdb D assignment of TRBD1 cannot be verified. Germline lookup yields CDR1 LGHDT and CDR2 YNNKEL (reference sequence). This CDR3 is 17 amino acids long. The CDR3 loop reads CASSQSGGAIIYNEQFF.

The chain is built from TRBV9 and TRBJ2-7; the TRBD1 assignment by TCRdb is unverifiable without DNA. Germline-derived CDR1 and CDR2 are SGDLS and YYNGEE. The CDR3 totals 12 residues. The CDR3: CASSVRGGEQYF.

This chain uses TRBV3-1 with TRBJ1-2; absent DNA, TCRdb's TRBD1 call cannot be checked. Germline loops: CDR1 LGHDT, CDR2 YNNKEL (reference sequence). CDR3 length: 18 residues. CDR3 residues: CASSQDLRTGGAWYGYTF.

The chain uses TRBV19 and TRBJ1-1. The length of the CDR3 is 15 residues. CDR1 is LNHDA and CDR2 is SQIVND in the germline V gene (reference sequence). CDR3 in amino acids: CASSQPLAGDWYAFF. Based on the CDR3 plus reference TRBV19 and TRBJ1-1, the full variable domain is DGGITQSPKYLFRKEGQNVTLSCEQNLNHDAMYWYRQDPGQGLRLIYYSQIVNDFQKGDIAEGYSVSREKKESFPLTVTSAQKNPTAFYLCASSQPLAGDWYAFFGQGTRLTVV.

This chain joins TRBV29-1 and TRBJ2-2. The CDR3 spans 12 residues. The V gene's germline CDR1 is SQVTM and CDR2 ANQGSEA. The CDR3 sequence: CSVQTPTGELFF.

The chain carries TRBV10-3 and TRBJ2-7; the D call of TRBD1 rests on TCRdb alone, since no DNA is present to check it. Germline loops: CDR1 ENHRY, CDR2 SYGVKD. This CDR3 has 14 amino acids. The CDR3 sequence: CAVTEGQYSYEQYF.

The chain combines TRBV15 with TRBJ2-2. CDR3 size: 12 residues. Germline loops: CDR1 LNHNV, CDR2 YYDKDF (reference sequence). The CDR3 region is CAIKGVTGELFF.

The chain links TRBV12-3 or TRBV12-4 to TRBJ2-2; lacking DNA, the TRBD1 call made by TCRdb goes unchecked. The CDR3 is made up of 15 amino acids. The CDR3 sequence is CASSLWGASTGELFF.

V is TRBV6-5 and J is TRBJ2-1; there is no DNA to check the TCRdb D call of TRBD2. This CDR3 has 14 residues. CDR1 MNHEY and CDR2 SVGAGI come from the germline V gene. The CDR3: CASRADFSYNEQFF.

This sequence joins TRBV4-1 and TRBJ2-7. This CDR3 spans 14 amino acids. Germline CDR1 is MGHRA and CDR2 is YSYEKL. The CDR3 spells CASSQASGPYEQYF.

The chain recombines TRBV4-3 with TRBJ1-2; TCRdb designates TRBD1, a call that cannot be tested without DNA. The CDR3 has 15 residues. The germline CDR1 and CDR2 sequences are LGHNA and YSLEER. The CDR3 sequence is CASSHHRDRGDGYTF.

The V and J genes are TRBV12-3 or TRBV12-4 and TRBJ1-5. The CDR3 is 17 residues long. The CDR3 loop is CASSSYPSQGGNQPQHF.

The V call is TRBV11-2, the J call TRBJ2-1; the TCRdb call, TRBD2, lacks DNA for checking. Per germline, CDR1 SGHAT and CDR2 FQNNGV. This CDR3 region has 17 residues. CDR3 protein: CASSLGAGTSAYNEQFF. Together with reference TRBV11-2 and TRBJ2-1, the CDR3 gives the full variable domain: EAGVAQSPRYKIIEKRQSVAFWCNPISGHATLYWYQQILGQGPKLLIQFQNNGVVDDSQLPKDRFSAERLKGVDSTLKIQPAKLEDSAVYLCASSLGAGTSAYNEQFFGPGTRLTVL.

CDR3 protein: CASSDGMNYEQYF. The chain couples TRBV2 to TRBJ2-7. The germline V gene encodes CDR1 SNHLY and CDR2 FYNNEI. CDR3 length: 13 amino acids. Together with reference TRBV2 and TRBJ2-7, the CDR3 gives the full variable domain: EPEVTQTPSHQVTQMGQEVILRCVPISNHLYFYWYRQILGQKVEFLVSFYNNEISEKSEIFDDQFSVERPDGSNFTLKIRSTKLEDSAMYFCASSDGMNYEQYFGPGTRLTVT.

The chain carries TRBV4-3 and TRBJ2-3; TCRdb reports TRBD1, a call that lacks DNA to check it against. Germline lookup yields CDR1 LGHNA and CDR2 YSLEER. There are 17 residues in the CDR3. The CDR3 region is CASSQGYGGGLPDTQYF.

CDR3 sequence reads: CASTAGPHGNEQFF. V is TRBV19 and J is TRBJ2-1. CDR3 length equals 14 residues. CDR1 and CDR2 from the germline V gene are LNHDA and SQIVND (reference sequence).

The rearrangement links TRBV12-3 or TRBV12-4 to TRBJ2-7; TCRdb names TRBD2, which stays unverified in the absence of DNA. The CDR3 sequence is 16 residues long. The CDR3 sequence is CASSFILAGPGYEQYF.

This chain links TRBV27 with TRBJ2-5; TCRdb picks TRBD1, but there is no DNA to check that call. The length of the CDR3 is 14 residues. Germline V CDR1 and CDR2: MNHEY, SMNVEV (reference sequence). The CDR3: CASSNTGGEQTQYF.

The rearrangement uses TRBV6-1 and TRBJ2-3; TCRdb picks TRBD2, but there is no DNA to check that call. This CDR3 region has 17 residues. Germline-derived CDR1 and CDR2 are MNHNS and SASEGT. The CDR3 spells CASSAQEASGGMDTQYF.

The CDR3 sequence is CASSQGGILAGVNTGELFF. This chain uses TRBV3-1 with TRBJ2-2; TCRdb picks TRBD2, but there is no DNA to check that call. The V gene's germline CDR1 is LGHDT and CDR2 YNNKEL (reference sequence). This CDR3 contains 19 residues.